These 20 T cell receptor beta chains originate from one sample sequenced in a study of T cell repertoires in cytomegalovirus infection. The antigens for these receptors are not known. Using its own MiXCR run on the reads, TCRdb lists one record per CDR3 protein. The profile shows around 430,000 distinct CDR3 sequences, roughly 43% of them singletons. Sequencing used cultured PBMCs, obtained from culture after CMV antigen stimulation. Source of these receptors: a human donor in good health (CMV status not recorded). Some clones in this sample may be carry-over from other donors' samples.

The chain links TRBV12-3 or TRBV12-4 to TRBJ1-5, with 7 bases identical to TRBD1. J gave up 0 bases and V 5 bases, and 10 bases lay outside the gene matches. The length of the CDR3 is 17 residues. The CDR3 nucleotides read TGTGCCAGCAGTGATAACCGGGACAGCTATAGCAATCAGCCCCAGCATTTT. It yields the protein CASSDNRDSYSNQPQHF.

The CDR3 loop is CASSPGEGLMQFF. Here the CDR3 DNA reads TGTGCCAGCAGCCCAGGAGAGGGGCTCATGCAGTTCTTC. The V and J genes are TRBV7-2 and TRBJ2-1; the D call may be TRBD1 or TRBD2 (5 bases each). The V end was cut by 5 bases, the J end by 12 bases, with 17 bases between. CDR1 and CDR2 (germline): SGHTA, FQGNSA. The CDR3 is 13 residues long. The full variable domain, its missing parts supplied by reference TRBV7-2 and TRBJ2-1, is GAGVSQSPSNKVTEKGKDVELRCDPISGHTALYWYRQSLGQGLEFLIYFQGNSAPDKSGLPSDRFSAERTGGSVSTLTIQRTQQEDSAVYLCASSPGEGLMQFFGPGTRLTVL.

CDR3 nucleotide sequence: TGTGCCACCACCCTAAGACAGGGAATCTACGAGCAGTACTTC. Translated, it gives CATTLRQGIYEQYF. The chain has TRBV6-6 and TRBJ2-7; 7 nucleotides align to TRBD1. Germline V CDR1 and CDR2: MNHNY, SVGAGI (reference sequence). The CDR3 length is 14 residues. V lost 10 bases and J lost 3; bases outside the gene matches: 12.

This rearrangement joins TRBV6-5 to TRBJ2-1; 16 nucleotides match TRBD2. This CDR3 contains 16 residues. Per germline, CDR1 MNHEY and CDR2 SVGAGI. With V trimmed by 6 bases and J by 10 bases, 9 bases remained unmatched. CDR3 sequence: CASRKWGLAGGREQFF. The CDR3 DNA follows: TGTGCCAGCAGAAAGTGGGGACTAGCGGGGGGGCGGGAGCAGTTCTTC.

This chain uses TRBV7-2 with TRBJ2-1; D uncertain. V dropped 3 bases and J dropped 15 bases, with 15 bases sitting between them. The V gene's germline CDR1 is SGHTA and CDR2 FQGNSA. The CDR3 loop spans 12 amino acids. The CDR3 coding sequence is TGTGCCAGCAGCTTTTATAGACCCCCAATGTTCTTC. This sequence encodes CASSFYRPPMFF.

CDR3 in amino acids: CASSLLAGGNTEAFF. DNA for the CDR3: TGTGCCAGCAGCTTACTGGCCGGGGGGAACACTGAAGCTTTCTTT. The rearrangement uses TRBV7-2 and TRBJ1-1, with D maybe TRBD1 (5 bases). Germline CDR1 is SGHTA and CDR2 is FQGNSA. This CDR3 has 15 residues. The ends were cut back, 2 bases at V and 1 base at J, with 11 bases in the middle.

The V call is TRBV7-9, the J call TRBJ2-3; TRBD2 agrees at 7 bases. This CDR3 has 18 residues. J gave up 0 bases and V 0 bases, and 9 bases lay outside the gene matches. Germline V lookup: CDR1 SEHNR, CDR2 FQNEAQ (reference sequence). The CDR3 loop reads CASSLALGGSLSTDTQYF. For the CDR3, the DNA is TGTGCCAGCAGCTTAGCGCTCGGCGGGAGCCTAAGCACAGATACGCAGTATTTT.

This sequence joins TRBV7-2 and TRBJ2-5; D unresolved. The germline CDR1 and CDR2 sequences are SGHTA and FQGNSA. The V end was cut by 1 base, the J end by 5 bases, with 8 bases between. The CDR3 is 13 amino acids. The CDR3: CASSLVIGETQYF. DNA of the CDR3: TGTGCCAGCAGCTTAGTAATCGGGGAGACCCAGTACTTC.

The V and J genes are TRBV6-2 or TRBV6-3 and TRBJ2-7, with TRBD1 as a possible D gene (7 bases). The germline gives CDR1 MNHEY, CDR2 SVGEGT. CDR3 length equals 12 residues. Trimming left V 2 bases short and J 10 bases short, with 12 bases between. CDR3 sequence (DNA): TGTGCCAGCAGTTACCGGCAGGGGGGACAGTACTTC. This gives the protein CASSYRQGGQYF.

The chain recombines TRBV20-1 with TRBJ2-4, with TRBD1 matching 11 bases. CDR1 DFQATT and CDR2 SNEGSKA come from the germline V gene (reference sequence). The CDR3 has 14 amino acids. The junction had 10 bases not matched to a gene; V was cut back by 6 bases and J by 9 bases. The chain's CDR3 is CSASPGTGGIIQYF. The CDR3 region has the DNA TGCAGTGCGAGCCCCGGGACAGGGGGGATCATTCAGTACTTC.

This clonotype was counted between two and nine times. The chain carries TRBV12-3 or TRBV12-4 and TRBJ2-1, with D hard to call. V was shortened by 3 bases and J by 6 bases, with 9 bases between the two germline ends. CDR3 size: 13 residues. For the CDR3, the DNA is TGTGCCAGCAGTTTCCGGCTACTCAATGAGCAGTTCTTC. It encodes CASSFRLLNEQFF.

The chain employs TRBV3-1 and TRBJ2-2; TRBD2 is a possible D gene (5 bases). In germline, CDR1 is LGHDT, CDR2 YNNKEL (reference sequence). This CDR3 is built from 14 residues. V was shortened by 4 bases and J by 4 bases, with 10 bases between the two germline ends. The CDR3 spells CASSRAGLTGELFF. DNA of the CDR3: TGTGCCAGCAGCCGAGCCGGACTCACCGGGGAGCTGTTTTTT.

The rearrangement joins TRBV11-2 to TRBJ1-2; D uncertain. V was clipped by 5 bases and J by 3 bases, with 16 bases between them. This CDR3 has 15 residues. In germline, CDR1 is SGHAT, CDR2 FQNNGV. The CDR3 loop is CASSPGPRNDYGYTF. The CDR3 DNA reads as TGTGCCAGCAGCCCCGGGCCGCGAAACGACTATGGCTACACCTTC.

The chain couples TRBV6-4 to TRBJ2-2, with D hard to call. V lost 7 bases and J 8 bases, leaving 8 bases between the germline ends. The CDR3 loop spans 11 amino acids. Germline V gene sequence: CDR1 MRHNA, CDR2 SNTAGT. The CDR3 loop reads CASTLGGELFF. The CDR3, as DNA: TGTGCCAGCACCCTGGGGGGGGAGCTGTTTTTT.

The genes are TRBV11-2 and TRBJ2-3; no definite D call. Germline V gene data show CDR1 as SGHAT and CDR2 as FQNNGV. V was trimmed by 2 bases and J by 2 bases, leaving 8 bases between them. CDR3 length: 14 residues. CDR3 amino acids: CASSLSPPTDTQYF. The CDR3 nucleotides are TGTGCCAGCAGCTTAAGTCCCCCCACAGATACGCAGTATTTT.

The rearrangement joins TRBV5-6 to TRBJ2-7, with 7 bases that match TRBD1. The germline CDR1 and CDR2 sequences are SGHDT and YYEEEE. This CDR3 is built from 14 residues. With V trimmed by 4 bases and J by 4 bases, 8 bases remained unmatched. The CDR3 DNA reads TGTGCCAGCAGCACAGGGGTACAGGCTTACGAGCAGTACTTC. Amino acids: CASSTGVQAYEQYF.

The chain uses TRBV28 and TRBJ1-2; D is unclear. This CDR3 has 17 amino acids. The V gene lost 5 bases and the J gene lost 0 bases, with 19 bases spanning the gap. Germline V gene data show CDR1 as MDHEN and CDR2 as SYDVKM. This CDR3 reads CASSPIPGRGSNYGYTF. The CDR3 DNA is TGTGCCAGCAGTCCCATCCCCGGACGGGGTTCTAACTATGGCTACACCTTC.

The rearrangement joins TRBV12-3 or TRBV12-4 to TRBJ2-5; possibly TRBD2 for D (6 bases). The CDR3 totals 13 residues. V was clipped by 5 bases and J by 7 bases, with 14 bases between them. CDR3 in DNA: TGTGCCAGCAGTCCAGGGACTCTGGGGACCCAGTACTTC. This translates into CASSPGTLGTQYF.

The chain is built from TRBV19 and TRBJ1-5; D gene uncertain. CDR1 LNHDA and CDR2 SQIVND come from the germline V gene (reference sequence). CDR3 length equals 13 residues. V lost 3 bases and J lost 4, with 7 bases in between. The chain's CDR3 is CASSIGPNQPQHF. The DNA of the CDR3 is TGTGCCAGTAGTATTGGTCCAAATCAGCCCCAGCATTTT.

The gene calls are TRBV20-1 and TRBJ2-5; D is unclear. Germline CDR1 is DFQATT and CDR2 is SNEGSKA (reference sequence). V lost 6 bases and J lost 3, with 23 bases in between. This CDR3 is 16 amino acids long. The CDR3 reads CSALTSSDAVKETQYF. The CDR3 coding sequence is TGCAGTGCACTAACTTCTTCGGACGCGGTAAAAGAGACCCAGTACTTC.